These 29 T cell receptor beta chains were sequenced from one sample in a study of blood T cells in healthy people across ages. Then a second PCR, running about 6 to 12 cycles, was carried out with a sample-barcoded 5' primer and a J-beta primer mix. TCRdb re-derived calls from the 5' RACE reads in MiXCR, one entry per CDR3 protein. The sample has 700,000 to 950,000 distinct CDR3 sequences, over 45% seen once. Sequencing used blood. These receptors all come from a man aged 30 to 39 in good health.

J is TRBJ2-1 and V is TRBV4-3; 7 nucleotides align to TRBD2. Germline V CDR1 and CDR2: LGHNA, YSLEER. Trimming removed 0 bases from V and 0 bases from J; junction bases left unmatched: 11. The CDR3 sequence is 19 residues long. CDR3 amino acids: CASSQDWSSGSGSYNEQFF. The CDR3 DNA reads as TGCGCCAGCAGCCAAGATTGGTCTAGCGGAAGTGGCTCCTACAATGAGCAGTTCTTC.

The genes are TRBV7-2 and TRBJ2-5; D possibly corresponds to TRBD1 (6 bases). CDR1 is SGHTA and CDR2 is FQGNSA in the germline V gene. The CDR3 has 12 residues. V was pared by 5 bases and J by 11 bases, with 15 bases between. The CDR3 spells CASSPRTDVQYF. The CDR3 DNA follows: TGTGCCAGCAGCCCCCGGACAGACGTGCAGTACTTC.

The chain is built from TRBV27 and TRBJ2-6, with no clear D. V was clipped by 5 bases and J by 0 bases, with 14 bases between them. The CDR3 has 17 residues. CDR1 is MNHEY and CDR2 is SMNVEV in the germline V gene (reference sequence). Written as DNA, the CDR3 is TGTGCCAGCAGTGGCACAGAACGGCCCTCTGGGGCCAACGTCCTGACTTTC. Protein sequence: CASSGTERPSGANVLTF.

The chain uses TRBV6-6 and TRBJ2-4; D perhaps matches TRBD2 (7 bases). The CDR3 covers 15 residues. Germline loops: CDR1 MNHNY, CDR2 SVGAGI (reference sequence). Trimming pared 2 bases from V and 7 bases from J, leaving 15 bases between. CDR3 sequence reads: CASSYDRGGRNIQYF. In DNA, the CDR3 is TGTGCCAGCAGTTACGATAGGGGGGGCCGGAACATTCAGTACTTC.

The sample holds a few counts of this clonotype. The chain links TRBV20-1 to TRBJ2-5; D ambiguous. Germline V CDR1 and CDR2: DFQATT, SNEGSKA (reference sequence). Trimming cost V 0 bases and J 5 bases, with 16 bases left between them. The CDR3 contains 15 residues. The CDR3 nucleotides are TGCAGTGCTAGAGATGGTAGCAGCCCGACGGAGACCCAGTACTTC. This sequence encodes CSARDGSSPTETQYF.

V gene TRBV30 combines with J gene TRBJ2-1; D not certain. This CDR3 comprises 12 residues. Deletions cut 1 base from V and 6 bases from J, with 7 bases between. CDR1 is GTSNPN, CDR2 SVGIG, per germline (reference sequence). The CDR3: CAWSGSFNEQFF. For the CDR3, the DNA is TGTGCCTGGAGTGGCTCGTTCAATGAGCAGTTCTTC.

The chain joins TRBV21-1 to TRBJ1-2. TRBV21-1 is reported as a pseudogene. This CDR3 contains 15 residues. The CDR3 region has the DNA TGTGCCAGCAGCAAAGTATCCGGAGCTAACTATGGCTACACCTTC. Protein product: CASSKVSGANYGYTF.

V usage is TRBV5-1 and J usage is TRBJ1-2; TRBD1 aligns across 10 bases. V shed 3 bases, J shed 3 bases, and the junction held 8 bases outside the gene matches. Germline CDR1 reads SGHRS; CDR2 reads YFSETQ. The length of the CDR3 is 16 residues. CDR3 region: CASSSGQGWYDYGYTF. The CDR3 DNA follows: TGCGCCAGCAGCTCGGGACAGGGGTGGTACGACTATGGCTACACCTTC.

Comments on this clonotype: An end of the junction differs from the germline gene, which may be a read error. This chain links TRBV5-1 with TRBJ2-1; D ambiguous. This CDR3 is 11 amino acids long. Germline CDR1 SGHRS, CDR2 YFSETQ. In DNA, the CDR3 is TGCGCCAGCCGCTTCGACCAAGAGCAGTTCTTC. The encoded protein is CASRFDQEQFF.

The V gene is TRBV4-2, the J gene TRBJ1-1; D remains ambiguous. Germline CDR1 and CDR2: LGHNA and YNFKEQ. V shed 1 base and J shed 5 bases, with 11 bases lying between them. The CDR3 consists of 14 residues. The CDR3 region is CASSQGVSFTEAFF. CDR3 bases: TGTGCCAGCAGCCAAGGTGTATCATTTACTGAAGCTTTCTTT.

This clonotype was seen repeatedly, ten times or more. The gene calls are TRBV7-2 and TRBJ2-4; no firm D call. The V gene's germline CDR1 is SGHTA and CDR2 FQGNSA. Between the trimmed V and J ends, which lost 2 bases and 0 bases, there was a span of 2 bases. This CDR3 spans 13 amino acids. As DNA, the CDR3 is TGTGCCAGCAGCTTATTAGCCAAAAACATTCAGTACTTC. Amino acid sequence: CASSLLAKNIQYF.

The chain recombines TRBV7-2 with TRBJ2-5; TRBD2 agrees at 7 bases. In germline, CDR1 is SGHTA, CDR2 FQGNSA. This CDR3 comprises 14 residues. V dropped 4 bases and J dropped 5; count of bases not matched to a gene: 7. The CDR3 loop reads CASSSEGGSETQYF. CDR3 DNA: TGTGCCAGCAGCTCGGAGGGCGGGAGCGAGACCCAGTACTTC. Looking up the rest from reference TRBV7-2 and TRBJ2-5 gives the full variable domain: GAGVSQSPSNKVTEKGKDVELRCDPISGHTALYWYRQSLGQGLEFLIYFQGNSAPDKSGLPSDRFSAERTGGSVSTLTIQRTQQEDSAVYLCASSSEGGSETQYFGPGTRLLVL.

The chain is built from TRBV27 and TRBJ2-6; weak D call: TRBD1 (5 bases). This CDR3 is 10 amino acids long. The V end was cut by 8 bases, the J end by 15 bases, with 11 bases between. In germline, CDR1 is MNHEY, CDR2 SMNVEV (reference sequence). CDR3 amino acids: CASLNRGLTF. CDR3 nucleotide sequence: TGTGCCAGCCTGAATAGGGGCCTGACTTTC. The complete variable domain, with remaining parts taken from reference TRBV27 and TRBJ2-6, reads EAQVTQNPRYLITVTGKKLTVTCSQNMNHEYMSWYRQDPGLGLRQIYYSMNVEVTDKGDVPEGYKVSRKEKRNFPLILESPSPNQTSLYFCASLNRGLTFGAGSRLTVL.

The gene calls are TRBV29-1 and TRBJ2-1; tentatively, D is TRBD2 (7 bases). Germline values: CDR1 SQVTM, CDR2 ANQGSEA. The CDR3 extends over 15 amino acids. The germline V and J ends were trimmed by 3 bases and 8 bases, with 20 bases remaining between them. The DNA of the CDR3 is TGCAGCGTTGACAGATTGGCGGGGGCCGCAGATGAGCAGTTCTTC. Its translation is CSVDRLAGAADEQFF.

V usage is TRBV3-1 and J usage is TRBJ2-7; no clear D. From germline, CDR1 is LGHDT and CDR2 YNNKEL (reference sequence). The CDR3 has 14 amino acids. V dropped 4 bases and J dropped 2 bases, with 12 bases sitting between them. Written as DNA, the CDR3 is TGTGCCAGCAGCCGAGCCCAAGGTCCCTACGAGCAGTACTTC. This sequence encodes CASSRAQGPYEQYF.

Only a few counts were recorded for this clonotype. The chain is built from TRBV29-1 and TRBJ1-2; the match to TRBD1 covers 9 bases. V was clipped by 6 bases and J by 5 bases; unmatched bases: 7. The CDR3 contains 13 residues. Germline-derived CDR1 and CDR2 are SQVTM and ANQGSEA. The CDR3 bases are TGCAGCGTGGAGGACAGGGGAACGTATGGCTACACCTTC. This translates into CSVEDRGTYGYTF.

The chain employs TRBV5-6 and TRBJ2-1; D gene uncertain. Germline V gene data show CDR1 as SGHDT and CDR2 as YYEEEE. Between the trimmed V and J ends, which lost 4 bases and 2 bases, there was a span of 13 bases. CDR3 length equals 15 residues. CDR3 DNA sequence: TGTGCCAGCAGCCCCAACTGGGGAACCTACAATGAGCAGTTCTTC. This encodes CASSPNWGTYNEQFF.

This clonotype occurred once. This rearrangement joins TRBV14 to TRBJ2-7; D ambiguous. Near its end, the DNA agrees better with TRBJ2-5, so the J call may be wrong. The length of the CDR3 is 16 residues. The germline V gene has CDR1 SGHDN and CDR2 FVKESK. As DNA, the CDR3 is TGTGCCAGCAGCCAAGCCCGGACCCTGGGACAAGAGACCCAGTACTTC. Its translation: CASSQARTLGQETQYF.

This chain joins TRBV29-1 and TRBJ2-1; a possible D gene is TRBD1 (6 bases). In germline, CDR1 is SQVTM, CDR2 ANQGSEA. The CDR3 totals 14 residues. V was clipped by 7 bases and J by 1 base, with 14 bases between them. For the CDR3, the DNA is TGCAGCGCGCCACCAGGGGCTTCCTACAATGAGCAGTTCTTC. Its translation is CSAPPGASYNEQFF.

This clonotype was seen a handful of times. J is TRBJ2-7 and V is TRBV27; the D is unclear. Germline CDR1 and CDR2: MNHEY and SMNVEV (reference sequence). The CDR3 runs to 12 residues. Trimming pared 2 bases from V and 6 bases from J, leaving 8 bases between. The CDR3 coding sequence is TGTGCCAGCAGTTTAGCCTCTGGCGAGCAGTACTTC. Protein sequence: CASSLASGEQYF.

The J gene is TRBJ2-1, the V gene TRBV4-3, with 8 positions matching TRBD2. The length of the CDR3 is 15 residues. Germline trimming cut 0 bases from V and 3 bases from J; bases unmatched to any gene: 1. Germline V gene sequence: CDR1 LGHNA, CDR2 YSLEER. The CDR3 loop reads CASSQEGTSYNEQFF. Written as DNA, the CDR3 is TGCGCCAGCAGCCAAGAGGGGACTAGCTACAATGAGCAGTTCTTC.

The chain has TRBV2 and TRBJ1-6; 7 bases line up with TRBD1. Germline V lookup: CDR1 SNHLY, CDR2 FYNNEI. The V segment lost 10 bases and the J segment 0 bases; nucleotides outside the gene matches: 12. The CDR3 loop spans 17 amino acids. The CDR3 here is CATRRGGRSSYNSPLHF. For the CDR3, the DNA is TGTGCCACCAGGCGAGGGGGCCGCAGCTCCTATAATTCACCCCTCCACTTT.

This clonotype was found once. The chain couples TRBV9 to TRBJ1-1; D is unclear. The V gene's germline CDR1 is SGDLS and CDR2 YYNGEE. V dropped 0 bases and J dropped 7 bases, with 10 bases sitting between them. The CDR3 runs to 13 residues. The CDR3 DNA is TGTGCCAGCAGCGTAGACCTCTCCCTTGAAGCTTTCTTT. Translation: CASSVDLSLEAFF.

The chain carries TRBV4-3 and TRBJ1-6, with D perhaps matching TRBD1 (6 bases). This CDR3 spans 16 amino acids. The germline gives CDR1 LGHNA, CDR2 YSLEER. V was trimmed by 0 bases and J by 6 bases, leaving 12 bases between them. For the CDR3, the DNA is TGCGCCAGCAGCCAAGATTTGGGGGCCCCTAATTCACCCCTCCACTTT. Translation: CASSQDLGAPNSPLHF.

This chain joins TRBV20-1 and TRBJ2-1, with 10 bases lining up with TRBD2. The CDR3 contains 13 residues. V was clipped by 8 bases and J by 5 bases; unmatched bases: 6. Germline V gene lookup returns CDR1 DFQATT and CDR2 SNEGSKA (reference sequence). DNA of the CDR3: TGCAGTTCAGAGCGGGAGGGGAACAATGAGCAGTTCTTC. Protein product: CSSEREGNNEQFF.

The chain uses TRBV29-1 and TRBJ2-4; TRBD2 aligns across 8 bases. The better agreement between TRBJ2-7 and the DNA end casts doubt on the J call. Germline values: CDR1 SQVTM, CDR2 ANQGSEA. The length of the CDR3 is 11 residues. The CDR3 protein is CSAGGAVEQYF. CDR3 DNA sequence: TGCAGCGCCGGGGGGGCGGTCGAGCAGTACTTC.

The chain links TRBV27 to TRBJ2-5, with 7 bases aligning to TRBD1. Gene TRBJ2-7 matches the end of the DNA better, so the J call may be wrong. Germline V gives CDR1 MNHEY, CDR2 SMNVEV (reference sequence). CDR3 size: 15 residues. This CDR3 reads CASIKSRDRLHEQYF. The CDR3 DNA follows: TGTGCCAGCATTAAGAGCCGGGACAGACTTCACGAGCAGTACTTC.

The gene calls are TRBV15 and TRBJ2-3; 15 bases map to TRBD2. V dropped 0 bases and J dropped 8; count of bases not matched to a gene: 3. This CDR3 spans 16 amino acids. Germline loops: CDR1 LNHNV, CDR2 YYDKDF (reference sequence). CDR3 residues: CATSRDWGLAGGTQYF. The CDR3 coding sequence is TGTGCCACCAGCAGAGATTGGGGACTAGCGGGGGGTACGCAGTATTTT.

The chain employs TRBV9 and TRBJ2-1, with 8 bases identical to TRBD2. Germline trimming cut 4 bases from V and 4 bases from J; bases unmatched to any gene: 4. The CDR3 contains 14 residues. In germline, CDR1 is SGDLS, CDR2 YYNGEE. DNA for the CDR3: TGTGCCAGCAGCCCGGGACTAGAATACAATGAGCAGTTCTTC. Translating it yields CASSPGLEYNEQFF. Complete variable domain (other parts from reference TRBV9 and TRBJ2-1): DSGVTQTPKHLITATGQRVTLRCSPRSGDLSVYWYQQSLDQGLQFLIQYYNGEERAKGNILERFSAQQFPDLHSELNLSSLELGDSALYFCASSPGLEYNEQFFGPGTRLTVL.